The clone carrying this T cell receptor beta chain showed up just once. This record comes from a study of shared clonotypes between healthy human individuals. The assay was immunoSEQ multiplex PCR, and TCRdb's table has in-frame clones only and misses some. The sample contains 1 million to 1.3 million clones, approximately 78% of which appear only once. This CDR3 comprises 16 residues. Germline-derived CDR1 and CDR2 are MDHEN and SYDVKM. Trimming shortened V by 2 bases and J by 5 bases, and 18 bases separated the two germline ends. What was sequenced was memory CD4+ T cells from PBMCs. Regarding subset: CD45RA-negative fraction. This chain joins TRBV28 and TRBJ1-2; D is ambiguous. The receptor was derived from a man between 18 and 35 years old in good health. Some clones in this sample may be carry-over from other donors' samples. CDR3 sequence (DNA): TGTGCCAGCAGTTTAACCGTTCAGGTCGGCTGGTATGGCTACACCTTC. Its protein product is CASSLTVQVGWYGYTF.